This T cell receptor (beta chain) comes out of a study of tumor-infiltrating lymphocytes in glioblastoma multiforme. About this clonotype itself: Its antigen is unidentified.

Study-wide findings and caveats: No surface-marker sorting into functional T cell subtypes was done. TCR plus mutation findings rest on a single glioblastoma patient.

TCR beta libraries were built from RNA through three nested multiplex PCR rounds using modified ARM-PCR. A C-beta primer primed TCRB cDNA from roughly 0.51 ug RNA. TCRdb analysed the multiplex PCR reads with MiXCR anew, one entry per CDR3 protein. The data show approximately 9,300 distinct CDR3 sequences, with less than 80% seen just once and approximately 53% held by the top ten. Per the germline V gene, CDR1 is DFQATT and CDR2 is SNEGSKA (reference sequence). J was trimmed by 9 bases and V by 6 bases; bases with no gene match: 20. The length of the CDR3 is 15 residues. Input material: brain tumor tissue. V and J are TRBV20-1 and TRBJ2-7, with TRBD2 matching over 7 bases. This TCR derives from a male donor with glioblastoma. The CDR3 nucleotides are TGCAGTGCCTACCTTCGGATTAGCGGGCTCCCGGGGCAGTACTTC. Translation gives CSAYLRISGLPGQYF.